A selection of T cell receptor beta chains follows, all from one sample in a study of shared clonotypes between healthy human individuals. Some clones are missing from TCRdb's copy, which holds only in-frame ones; the method was immunoSEQ multiplex PCR. Counted here are approximately 2,000,000 clones, around 92% occurring once; the ten biggest clones make up 0.37%. The specimen was naive CD4+ T cells from PBMCs. These receptor sequences come from a man younger than 35 in good health. Some clones in this sample may be carry-over from other donors' samples. Both conserved end residues are part of each CDR3. Where a row states a size, it is once, few, many or the class of an expanded clone; other rows omit it.

TRBJ2-5,TRBV19,-,CASSIGINVRAQETQYF
TRBJ2-7,TRBV7-2,-,CASSLSGTYYEQYF
TRBJ2-1,TRBV5-1,-,CASSWGLAGSYNEQFF
TRBJ1-5,TRBV10-3,-,CAISPRDSQGQPQHF
TRBJ1-2,TRBV5-3,-,CARSPRGRGAYGYTF
TRBJ2-1,TRBV27,-,CASSPDRGYNEQFF
TRBJ1-1,TRBV5-6,few,CASSFDRALAEAFF
TRBJ2-2,TRBV25-1,-,CASSERRENTGELFF
TRBJ1-1,TRBV5-1,once,CASTGGFSEAFF
TRBJ2-3,TRBV5-1,-,CASSPFMGSTDTQYF
TRBJ1-2,TRBV10-3,once,CAITQGVNYGYTF
TRBJ2-7,TRBV5-1,-,CASSRTISEDYEQYF